Each of the 13 T cell receptor beta chains below was sequenced from the same sample in a study of molecular identifiers for immune sequencing clone quantification. Via MiXCR, TCRdb re-called the PCR reads, giving one row per CDR3 protein. This sample yields approximately 9,000 distinct CDR3 sequences, of which approximately 15% are seen a single time; around 1.5% belongs to the top ten. Material for sequencing was naive CD8+ T cells from blood, with Jurkat cell RNA spiked in. Noted subset: FACS-sorted CD8+CD4-CCR7+CD45RA+ naive T cells. The receptors shown here come from a human donor in good health. Some libraries in this study had Jurkat cell RNA spiked in.

This clonotype was seen a few times. This could be a read error, since a much larger clone is one nucleotide away. The rearrangement uses TRBV13 and TRBJ2-5, with 7 bases fitting TRBD1. V was clipped by 3 bases and J by 1 base; unmatched bases: 5. CDR1 is PRHDT and CDR2 is FYEKMQ in the germline V gene (reference sequence). CDR3 length: 15 amino acids. The CDR3 reads CASSFTGAGQETQYF. The CDR3 DNA is TGTGCCAGCAGCTTCACAGGGGCAGGCCAAGAGACCCAGTACTTC.

About this clonotype itself: One end of the junction does not line up with germline, which may come from a read error. CDR3 residues: CASGPRVVAGGDEQCF. The CDR3 nucleotides read TGTGCCAGCGGCCCCCGGGTTGTAGCGGGGGGTGACGAGCAGTGCTTC. The genes are TRBV7-6 and TRBJ2-7; 10 bases align to TRBD2. The CDR3 has 16 amino acids. Germline V gene sequence: CDR1 SGHVS, CDR2 FNYEAQ.

This clonotype is classed as medium-sized (0.01 to 0.1%). This chain joins TRBV29-1 and TRBJ2-7, with D possibly matching TRBD2 (5 bases). The V gene lost 4 bases and the J gene lost 6 bases, with 19 bases spanning the gap. This CDR3 is built from 14 residues. CDR1 is SQVTM, CDR2 ANQGSEA, per germline. The CDR3 spells CSVGVRERPLEQYF. The CDR3 coding sequence is TGCAGCGTTGGGGTCCGTGAGCGGCCCCTCGAGCAGTACTTC.

This clonotype has more than one count but fewer than ten. It may be a read error: a sequence one base away is much more abundant. The chain uses TRBV12-5 and TRBJ2-3; D call uncertain. The CDR3 is 13 amino acids. V lost 5 bases, J lost 5 bases, and 11 bases lay in between. Germline V CDR1 and CDR2: LGHNT, FRNRAP. CDR3 in amino acids: CASGQARIDTQYF. In DNA form, the CDR3 reads TGTGCTAGTGGTCAAGCCCGCATAGATACGCAGTATTTT.

A word on this clonotype: A read error may explain this, as a much larger clone is one base away. The V and J genes are TRBV6-2 or TRBV6-3 and TRBJ2-7, with a weak D call TRBD2 (5 bases). The CDR3 length is 16 residues. The germline CDR1 and CDR2 sequences are MNHEY and SVGEGT. The DNA for the CDR3 is TGTGCCAGCAGTTCTACCCGGGAATCCCCCTCCTACGAGCTGTACTTC. It is translated as CASSSTRESPSYELYF.

DNA for the CDR3: TGTGCCAGCAGTGGACCCGTCATGGGGACAGATACGCAGTATTTT. This translates into CASSGPVMGTDTQYF. The V gene is TRBV6-1, the J gene TRBJ2-3; D is unresolved. Germline values: CDR1 MNHNS, CDR2 SASEGT. V lost 4 bases, J lost 3 bases, and 14 bases lay in between. The CDR3 contains 15 residues.

There are many counts of this clonotype. The chain combines TRBV6-2 or TRBV6-3 with TRBJ2-7, with D unclear. V was pared by 0 bases and J by 1 base, with 7 bases between. This CDR3 has 14 amino acids. Germline V gene sequence: CDR1 MNHEY, CDR2 SVGEGT. The CDR3 protein is CASSYSGPSYEQYF. CDR3 in DNA: TGTGCCAGCAGTTACTCCGGGCCGTCCTACGAGCAGTACTTC.

This clonotype is deemed medium-sized. The chain recombines TRBV20-1 with TRBJ2-5; 12 nucleotides match TRBD1. V gave up 0 bases and J gave up 4 bases; unmatched junction bases: 3. Germline V gene lookup returns CDR1 DFQATT and CDR2 SNEGSKA (reference sequence). This CDR3 contains 15 residues. CDR3 amino acids: CSARDWDRGLETQYF. The CDR3 DNA follows: TGCAGTGCTAGAGATTGGGACAGGGGGCTAGAGACCCAGTACTTC.

This clonotype occurred many times. The CDR3 DNA follows: TGCGCCAGCAGCCAATCGCTGGGGGCTAATGAAAAACTGTTTTTT. This gives the protein CASSQSLGANEKLFF. V and J are TRBV4-3 and TRBJ1-4; D possibly corresponds to TRBD1 (5 bases). Trimming pared 2 bases from V and 3 bases from J, leaving 10 bases between. The germline gives CDR1 LGHNA, CDR2 YSLEER. The CDR3 consists of 15 residues.

The CDR3 DNA follows: TGTGCCAGCAGCTTAGGTGTGGGGTTAAGAAACACCATATATTTT. Amino acids: CASSLGVGLRNTIYF. The chain links TRBV7-8 to TRBJ1-3, with D uncertain. The V end was cut by 1 base, the J end by 5 bases, with 12 bases between. Per germline, CDR1 SGHVS and CDR2 FQNEAQ. This CDR3 region has 15 residues.

This clonotype was counted at least ten times. V is TRBV18 and J is TRBJ2-7, with D hard to call. Between the trimmed V and J ends, which lost 2 bases and 2 bases, there was a span of 7 bases. Germline V gene data show CDR1 as KGHSH and CDR2 as LQKENI. CDR3 length: 13 amino acids. CDR3 DNA: TGTGCCAGCTCACCATCGGAAGCCTACGAGCAGTACTTC. Translation gives CASSPSEAYEQYF.

This clonotype was recorded many times. The genes are TRBV28 and TRBJ2-3, with 7 bases matching TRBD2. CDR1 MDHEN and CDR2 SYDVKM come from the germline V gene. Losses at the gene ends were 3 bases for V and 8 bases for J; bases not matched to a gene: 8. CDR3 length: 14 residues. The CDR3 DNA is TGTGCCAGCAGTTTCCGGGGGGTGGAGGTTACGCAGTATTTT. This codes for CASSFRGVEVTQYF.

The sample holds many counts of this clonotype. The chain couples TRBV13 to TRBJ2-7; 7 bases align to TRBD1. The CDR3 covers 15 residues. Unmatched junction bases numbered 4, after V lost 0 bases and J lost 2 bases. CDR1 and CDR2 from the germline V gene are PRHDT and FYEKMQ (reference sequence). The CDR3 region has the DNA TGTGCCAGCAGCTTAGGCCGGGACAGACCCTACGAGCAGTACTTC. It is translated as CASSLGRDRPYEQYF. Based on the CDR3 plus reference TRBV13 and TRBJ2-7, the full variable domain is AAGVIQSPRHLIKEKRETATLKCYPIPRHDTVYWYQQGPGQDPQFLISFYEKMQSDKGSIPDRFSAQQFSDYHSELNMSSLELGDSALYFCASSLGRDRPYEQYFGPGTRLTVT.